These T cell receptor beta chains were read from a single sample in a study of cytomegalovirus exposure and HLA in healthy donors. The assay was immunoSEQ multiplex PCR, and TCRdb's table has in-frame clones only and misses some. The sample carries 150,000 to 200,000 clones, roughly four fifths recorded once. Sequenced sample: PBMCs. Receptor source: a man aged 45-65 years in good health and CMV-seropositive. CDR3s include the opening cysteine and the closing phenylalanine or tryptophan. A D gene is named only where the DNA matches it firmly. Not every row has a clone size; where given, it reads once, few, many or a size class.

j_gene: TRBJ1-3; d_gene: -; v_gene: TRBV11-2; abundance: -; CDR3nt: TGTGCCAGCAGCTTAGACAAGGGGCCCGGAAACACCATATATTTT; CDR3aa: CASSLDKGPGNTIYF
j_gene: TRBJ2-5; d_gene: -; v_gene: TRBV7-2; abundance: -; CDR3nt: TGTGCCAGCAGATCCGGCGGAGAGACCCAGTACTTC; CDR3aa: CASRSGGETQYF
j_gene: TRBJ2-2; d_gene: TRBD2; v_gene: TRBV4-3; abundance: few; CDR3nt: TGCGCCAGCAGCCAAGATAGGACTAGCGGACTCTACACCGGGGAGCTGTTTTTT; CDR3aa: CASSQDRTSGLYTGELFF
j_gene: TRBJ2-1; d_gene: TRBD2; v_gene: TRBV11-3; abundance: -; CDR3nt: TGTGCCAGCAGCTTACGTACTAGCGGGGGTTACAATGAGCAGTTCTTC; CDR3aa: CASSLRTSGGYNEQFF
j_gene: TRBJ2-2; d_gene: TRBD2; v_gene: TRBV30; abundance: -; CDR3nt: TGTGCCTGGAGTGTAGAGTATGTGCTAGCGGGGAAGATACAGAACACCGGGGAGCTGTTTTTT; CDR3aa: CAWSVEYVLAGKIQNTGELFF
j_gene: TRBJ2-5; d_gene: -; v_gene: TRBV7-3; abundance: -; CDR3nt: TGTGCCAGCAGCTTAAGCGGGGCAGGGAGGCAAGAGACCCAGTACTTC; CDR3aa: CASSLSGAGRQETQYF
j_gene: TRBJ2-7; d_gene: TRBD1; v_gene: TRBV7-9; abundance: -; CDR3nt: TGTGCCAGCAGCCAAACCGGGACAGGGGCCGACGAGCAGTACTTC; CDR3aa: CASSQTGTGADEQYF
j_gene: TRBJ1-2; d_gene: -; v_gene: TRBV4-1; abundance: -; CDR3nt: TGCGCCAGCAGCCAAGTAGAGGGCGACTATGGCTACACCTTC; CDR3aa: CASSQVEGDYGYTF
j_gene: TRBJ1-6; d_gene: -; v_gene: TRBV10-2; abundance: once; CDR3nt: TGCGCCAGCTCCGAGAGGGATTCACCCCTCCACTTT; CDR3aa: CASSERDSPLHF
j_gene: TRBJ1-5; d_gene: -; v_gene: TRBV28; abundance: -; CDR3nt: TGTGCCAGCAGTTCAGGACAACACCATCAGCCCCAGCATTTT; CDR3aa: CASSSGQHHQPQHF
j_gene: TRBJ2-2; d_gene: TRBD2; v_gene: TRBV28; abundance: -; CDR3nt: TGTGCCAGCAGTTTCCGACTAGCGGGACCGAACACCGGGGAGCTGTTTTTT; CDR3aa: CASSFRLAGPNTGELFF
j_gene: TRBJ2-7; d_gene: TRBD2; v_gene: TRBV7-2; abundance: -; CDR3nt: TGTGCCAGCATCGGGGGGGGCGACTACTCCTACGAGCAGTACTTC; CDR3aa: CASIGGGDYSYEQYF
j_gene: TRBJ2-7; d_gene: TRBD1; v_gene: TRBV6-1; abundance: -; CDR3nt: TGTGCCAGCAGTGGGACAGGGAGGTCCTACGAGCAGTACTTC; CDR3aa: CASSGTGRSYEQYF